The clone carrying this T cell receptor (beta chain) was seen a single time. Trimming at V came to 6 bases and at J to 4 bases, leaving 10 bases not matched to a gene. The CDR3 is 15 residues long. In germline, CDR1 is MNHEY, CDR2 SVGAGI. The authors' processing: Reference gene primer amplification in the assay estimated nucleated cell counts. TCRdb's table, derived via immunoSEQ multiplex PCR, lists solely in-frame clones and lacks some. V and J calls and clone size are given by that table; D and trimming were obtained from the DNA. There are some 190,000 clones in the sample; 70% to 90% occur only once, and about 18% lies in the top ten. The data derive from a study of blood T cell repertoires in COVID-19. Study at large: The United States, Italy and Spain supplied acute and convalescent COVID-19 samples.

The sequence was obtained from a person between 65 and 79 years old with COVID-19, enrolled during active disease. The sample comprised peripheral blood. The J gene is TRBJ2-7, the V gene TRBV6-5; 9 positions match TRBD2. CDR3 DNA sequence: TGTGCCAGCAGATCGAAGCGGGGGGTCGGGTACGAGCAGTACTTC. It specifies CASRSKRGVGYEQYF.